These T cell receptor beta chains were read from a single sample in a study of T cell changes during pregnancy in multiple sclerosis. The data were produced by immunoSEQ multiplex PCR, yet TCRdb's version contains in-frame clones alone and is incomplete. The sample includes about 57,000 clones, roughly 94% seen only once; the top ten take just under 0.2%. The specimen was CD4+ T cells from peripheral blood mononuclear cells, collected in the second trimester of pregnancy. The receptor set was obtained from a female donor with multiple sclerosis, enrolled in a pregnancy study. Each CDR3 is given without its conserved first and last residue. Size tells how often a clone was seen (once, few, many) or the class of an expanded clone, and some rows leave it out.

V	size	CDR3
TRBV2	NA	ASSALREYNEQF
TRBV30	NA	AWSVSPTTGGWGNQPQH
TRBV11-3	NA	ASSLTTSGAGELF
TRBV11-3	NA	ASSLRAGQGGEQF
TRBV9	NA	ASSPKIGQNPYEQY
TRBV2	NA	ASRGMGQGKNGYT
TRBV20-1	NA	SATLEPEQF
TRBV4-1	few	ASSQDGRETTGELF
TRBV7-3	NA	ASSPTGTSGRASQF
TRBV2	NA	ASTPSGRGSETQY